This T cell receptor beta chain was captured by sequencing in a study of T-cell memory formation after mild COVID-19. Study in general: TCR clusters were mostly confined to one donor each.

As regards this clonotype: The antigen is undetermined.

General study results and limits: Several responding clones turned up in pre-infection memory, indicating that cross-reactive memory may have taken part. Contracting clones from day 15 to 85 showed balanced CD4/CD8; later expanders favored CD4+.

MiXCR was run by TCRdb on the 5' RACE reads, yielding one entry per CDR3 protein. The sample records roughly 480,000 distinct CDR3 sequences, approximately 25% being singletons. The germline V and J ends were trimmed by 9 bases and 1 base, with 19 bases remaining between them. This CDR3 has 16 residues. Germline CDR1 is KGHDR and CDR2 is SFDVKD. This receptor was taken from an adult woman who had mild COVID-19 (a few samples of this study predate the infection). Cell type and time point are not known. The chain carries TRBV24-1 and TRBJ2-3; D remains ambiguous. The source material was PBMCs or a T cell subset sorted from them (not recorded which). The CDR3 nucleotides are TGTGCCACCGACGATCGGAAACGGTCCGGCACAGATACGCAGTATTTT. It is translated as CATDDRKRSGTDTQYF.